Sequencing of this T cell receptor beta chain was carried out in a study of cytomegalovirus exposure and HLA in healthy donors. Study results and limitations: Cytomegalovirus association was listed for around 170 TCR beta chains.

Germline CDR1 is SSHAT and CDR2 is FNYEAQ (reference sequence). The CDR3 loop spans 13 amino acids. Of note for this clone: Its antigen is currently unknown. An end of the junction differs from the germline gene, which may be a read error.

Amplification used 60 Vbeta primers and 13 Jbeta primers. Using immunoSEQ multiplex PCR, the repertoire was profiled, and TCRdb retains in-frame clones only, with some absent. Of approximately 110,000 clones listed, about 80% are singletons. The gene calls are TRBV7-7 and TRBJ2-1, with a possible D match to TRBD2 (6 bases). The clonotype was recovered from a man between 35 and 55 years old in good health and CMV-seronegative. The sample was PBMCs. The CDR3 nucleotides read TGTGCTAGCAGCTTAGGGAGGAGCAATGAGCAGTTCTTC. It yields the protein CASSLGRSNEQFF.